The present entry profiles one T cell receptor beta chain with its context. CDR3 size: 15 residues. Germline CDR1 is SGHDN and CDR2 is FVKESK. Trimming took 6 bases from V and 7 from J, leaving 16 bases between them. Patients in Seattle were enrolled during active infection, then followed longitudinally. This record belongs to a study of blood T cell repertoires in COVID-19. Study information: Whether acute or convalescent, the COVID-19 samples came from the United States, Italy and Spain. T cells, B-cell-depleted T cells, or PBMCs provided the cDNA or gDNA that served as material.

Authors' processing steps: Estimation of nucleated cell counts relied on the amplification of reference gene primers. Repertoires were generated with immunoSEQ multiplex PCR, while TCRdb's copy carries only in-frame clones and drops some. Clonal size and the V and J genes are those of that table, whereas D and trimming came from the DNA. The data show about 420,000 clones, roughly 89% seen once. V is TRBV14 and J is TRBJ1-6; D uncertain. The clonotype originates from a man aged 18-30 years with COVID-19, enrolled during active disease. The sample taken for sequencing was peripheral blood. For the CDR3, the DNA is TGTGCCAGCAGTCGGGCCCGCGGGATCAATTCACCCCTCCACTTT. This encodes CASSRARGINSPLHF.